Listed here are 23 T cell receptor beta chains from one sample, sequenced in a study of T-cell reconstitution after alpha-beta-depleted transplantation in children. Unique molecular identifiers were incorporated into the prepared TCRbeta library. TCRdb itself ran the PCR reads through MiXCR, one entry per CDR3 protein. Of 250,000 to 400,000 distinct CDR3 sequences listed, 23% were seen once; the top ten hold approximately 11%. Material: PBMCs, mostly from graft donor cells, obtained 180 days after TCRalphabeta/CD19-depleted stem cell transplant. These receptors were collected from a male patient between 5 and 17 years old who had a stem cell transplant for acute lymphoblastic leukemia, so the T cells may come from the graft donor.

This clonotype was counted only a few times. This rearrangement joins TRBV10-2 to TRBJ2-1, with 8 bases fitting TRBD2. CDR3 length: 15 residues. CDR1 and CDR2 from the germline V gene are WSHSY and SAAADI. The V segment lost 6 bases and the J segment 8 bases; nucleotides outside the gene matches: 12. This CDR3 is CASSPGTSRRDEQFF. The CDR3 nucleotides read TGCGCCAGCAGCCCCGGGACTAGTAGAAGGGATGAGCAGTTCTTC.

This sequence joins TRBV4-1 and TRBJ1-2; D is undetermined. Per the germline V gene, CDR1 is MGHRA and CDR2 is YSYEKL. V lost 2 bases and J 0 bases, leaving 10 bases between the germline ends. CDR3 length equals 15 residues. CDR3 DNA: TGCGCCAGCAGCCAACCAGCTCGGACTAACTATGGCTACACCTTC. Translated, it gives CASSQPARTNYGYTF.

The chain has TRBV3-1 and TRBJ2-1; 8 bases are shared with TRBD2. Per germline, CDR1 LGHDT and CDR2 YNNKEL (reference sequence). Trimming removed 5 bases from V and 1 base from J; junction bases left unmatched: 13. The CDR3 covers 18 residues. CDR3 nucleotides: TGTGCCAGCAGCGCGCGCTTATTCTTAGCGGGATCCTACAATGAGCAGTTCTTC. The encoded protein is CASSARLFLAGSYNEQFF.

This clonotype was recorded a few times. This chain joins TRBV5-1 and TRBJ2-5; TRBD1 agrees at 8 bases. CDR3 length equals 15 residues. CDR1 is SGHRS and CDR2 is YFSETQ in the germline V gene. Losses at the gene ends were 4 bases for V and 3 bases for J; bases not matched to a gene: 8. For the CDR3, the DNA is TGCGCCAGCAGCCCCCGGACAGGGAACGAAGAGACCCAGTACTTC. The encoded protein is CASSPRTGNEETQYF.

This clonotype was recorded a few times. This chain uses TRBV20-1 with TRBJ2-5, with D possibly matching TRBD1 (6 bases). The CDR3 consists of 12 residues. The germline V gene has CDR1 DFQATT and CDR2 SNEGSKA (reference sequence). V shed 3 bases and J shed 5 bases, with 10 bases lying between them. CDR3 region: CSASTGWETQYF. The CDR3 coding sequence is TGCAGTGCTAGCACAGGGTGGGAGACCCAGTACTTC.

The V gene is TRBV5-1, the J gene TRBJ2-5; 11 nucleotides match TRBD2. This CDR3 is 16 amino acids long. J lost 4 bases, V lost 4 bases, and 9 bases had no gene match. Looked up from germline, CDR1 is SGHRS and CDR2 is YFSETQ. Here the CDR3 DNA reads TGCGCCAGCAGCCTGTTGCCGGGACTAGCGGCAGAGACCCAGTACTTC. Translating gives CASSLLPGLAAETQYF. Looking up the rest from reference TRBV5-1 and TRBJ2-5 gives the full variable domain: KAGVTQTPRYLIKTRGQQVTLSCSPISGHRSVSWYQQTPGQGLQFLFEYFSETQRNKGNFPGRFSGRQFSNSRSEMNVSTLELGDSALYLCASSLLPGLAAETQYFGPGTRLLVL.

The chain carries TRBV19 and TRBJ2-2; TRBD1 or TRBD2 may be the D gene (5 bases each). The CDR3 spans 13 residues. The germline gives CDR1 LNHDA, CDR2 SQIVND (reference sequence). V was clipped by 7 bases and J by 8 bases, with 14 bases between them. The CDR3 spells CASIGTDLGELFF. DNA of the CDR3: TGTGCCAGTATAGGGACGGACCTGGGGGAGCTGTTTTTT. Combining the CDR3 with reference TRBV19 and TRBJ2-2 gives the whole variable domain DGGITQSPKYLFRKEGQNVTLSCEQNLNHDAMYWYRQDPGQGLRLIYYSQIVNDFQKGDIAEGYSVSREKKESFPLTVTSAQKNPTAFYLCASIGTDLGELFFGEGSRLTVL.

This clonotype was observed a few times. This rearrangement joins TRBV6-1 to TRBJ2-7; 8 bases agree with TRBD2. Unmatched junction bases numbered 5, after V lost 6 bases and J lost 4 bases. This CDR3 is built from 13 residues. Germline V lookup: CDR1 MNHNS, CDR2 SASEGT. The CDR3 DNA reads TGTGCCAGCAGGCCAGCGGGAGCATACGAGCAGTACTTC. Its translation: CASRPAGAYEQYF.

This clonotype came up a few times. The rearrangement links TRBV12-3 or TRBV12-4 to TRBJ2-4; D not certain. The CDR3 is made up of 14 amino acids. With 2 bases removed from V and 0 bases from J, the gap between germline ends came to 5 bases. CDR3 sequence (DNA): TGTGCCAGCAGTTTATTGGGAGCCAAAAACATTCAGTACTTC. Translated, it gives CASSLLGAKNIQYF.

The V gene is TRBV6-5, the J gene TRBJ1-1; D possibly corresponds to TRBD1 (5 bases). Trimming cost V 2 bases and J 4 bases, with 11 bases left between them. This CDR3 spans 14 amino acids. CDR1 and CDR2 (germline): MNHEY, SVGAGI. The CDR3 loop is CASSYGPQGTEAFF. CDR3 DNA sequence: TGTGCCAGCAGTTACGGGCCCCAGGGCACTGAAGCTTTCTTT.

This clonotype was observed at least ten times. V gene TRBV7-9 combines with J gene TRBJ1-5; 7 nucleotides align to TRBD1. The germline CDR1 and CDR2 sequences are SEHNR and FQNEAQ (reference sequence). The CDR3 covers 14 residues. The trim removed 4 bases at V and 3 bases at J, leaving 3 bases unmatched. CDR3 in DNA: TGTGCCAGCAGCTCAACAGGGGACAATCAGCCCCAGCATTTT. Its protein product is CASSSTGDNQPQHF.

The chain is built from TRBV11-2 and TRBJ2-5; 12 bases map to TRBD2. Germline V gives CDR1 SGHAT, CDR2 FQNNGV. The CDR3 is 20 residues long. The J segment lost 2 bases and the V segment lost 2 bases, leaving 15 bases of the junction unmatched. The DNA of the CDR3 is TGTGCCAGCAGCTTAAGAGGTACTCGGTGGACTAGCGGGACGCAAGAGACCCAGTACTTC. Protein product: CASSLRGTRWTSGTQETQYF.

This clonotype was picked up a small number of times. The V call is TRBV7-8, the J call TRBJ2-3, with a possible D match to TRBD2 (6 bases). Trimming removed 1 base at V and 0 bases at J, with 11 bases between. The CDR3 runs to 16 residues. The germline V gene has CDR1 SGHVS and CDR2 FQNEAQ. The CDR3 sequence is CASSLGFSGSTDTQYF. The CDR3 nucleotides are TGTGCCAGCAGCTTAGGTTTTAGCGGAAGCACAGATACGCAGTATTTT.

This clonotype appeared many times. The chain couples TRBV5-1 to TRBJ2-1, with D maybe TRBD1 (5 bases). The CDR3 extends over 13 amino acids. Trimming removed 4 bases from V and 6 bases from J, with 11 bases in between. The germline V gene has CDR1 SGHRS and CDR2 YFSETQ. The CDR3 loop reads CASSPDRFNEQFF. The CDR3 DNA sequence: TGCGCCAGCAGCCCCGACAGATTCAATGAGCAGTTCTTC.

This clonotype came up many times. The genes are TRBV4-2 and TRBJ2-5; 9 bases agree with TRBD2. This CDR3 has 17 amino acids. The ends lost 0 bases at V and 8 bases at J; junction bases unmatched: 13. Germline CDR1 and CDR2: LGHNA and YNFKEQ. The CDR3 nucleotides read TGTGCCAGCAGCCAAGAATTTAAACTAGCGGGTGGTGGCACCCAGTACTTC. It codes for CASSQEFKLAGGGTQYF.

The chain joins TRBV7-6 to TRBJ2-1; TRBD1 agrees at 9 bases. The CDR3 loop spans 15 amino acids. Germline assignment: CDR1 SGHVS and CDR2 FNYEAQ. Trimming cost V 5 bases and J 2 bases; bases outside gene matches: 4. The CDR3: CASSNRDRAYNEQFF. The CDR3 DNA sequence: TGTGCCAGCAGCAACCGGGACAGGGCCTACAATGAGCAGTTCTTC.

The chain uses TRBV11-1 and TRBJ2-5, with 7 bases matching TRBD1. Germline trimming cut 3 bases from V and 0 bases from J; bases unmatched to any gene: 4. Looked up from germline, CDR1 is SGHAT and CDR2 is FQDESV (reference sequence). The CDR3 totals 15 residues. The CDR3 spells CASSFVTGNQETQYF. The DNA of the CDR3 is TGTGCCAGCAGCTTTGTGACAGGGAACCAAGAGACCCAGTACTTC.

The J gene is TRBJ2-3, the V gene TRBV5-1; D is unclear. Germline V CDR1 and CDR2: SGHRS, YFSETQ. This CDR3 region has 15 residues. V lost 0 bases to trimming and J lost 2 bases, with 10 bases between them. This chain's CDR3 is CASSLAMRTTDTQYF. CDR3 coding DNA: TGCGCCAGCAGCTTGGCCATGAGGACCACAGATACGCAGTATTTT.

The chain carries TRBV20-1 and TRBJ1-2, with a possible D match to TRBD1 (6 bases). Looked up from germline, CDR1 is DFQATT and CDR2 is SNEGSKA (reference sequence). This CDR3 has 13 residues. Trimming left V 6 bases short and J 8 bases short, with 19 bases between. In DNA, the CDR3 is TGCAGTGCCCGCCCCGACAGGAGGCAAGGCTACACCTTC. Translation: CSARPDRRQGYTF.

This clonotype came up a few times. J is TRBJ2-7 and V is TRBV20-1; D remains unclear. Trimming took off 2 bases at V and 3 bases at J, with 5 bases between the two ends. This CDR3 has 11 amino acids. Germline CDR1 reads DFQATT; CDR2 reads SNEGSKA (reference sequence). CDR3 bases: TGCAGTGCTAGACGGCGCTACGAGCAGTACTTC. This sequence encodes CSARRRYEQYF.

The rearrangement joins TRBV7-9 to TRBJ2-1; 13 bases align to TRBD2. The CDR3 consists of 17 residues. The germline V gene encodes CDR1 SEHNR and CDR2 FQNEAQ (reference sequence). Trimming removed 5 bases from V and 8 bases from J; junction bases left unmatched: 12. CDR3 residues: CASSQLAGGPNPYEQFF. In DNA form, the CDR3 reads TGTGCCAGCAGCCAACTAGCGGGAGGGCCGAATCCCTATGAGCAGTTCTTC.

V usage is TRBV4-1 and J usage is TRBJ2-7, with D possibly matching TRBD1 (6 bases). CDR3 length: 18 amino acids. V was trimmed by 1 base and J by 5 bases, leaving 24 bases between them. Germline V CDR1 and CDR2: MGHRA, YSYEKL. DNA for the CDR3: TGCGCCAGCAGCCAAGTGTTACCGTGGGCGGACAGTAGCCACGAGCAGTACTTC. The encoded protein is CASSQVLPWADSSHEQYF.

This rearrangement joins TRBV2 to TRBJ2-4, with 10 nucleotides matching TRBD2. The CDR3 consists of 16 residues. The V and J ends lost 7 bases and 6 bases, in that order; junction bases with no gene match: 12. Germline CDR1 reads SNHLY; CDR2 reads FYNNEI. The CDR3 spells CASTFTLAGGGNIQYF. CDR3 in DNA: TGTGCCAGCACCTTCACCTTAGCGGGGGGTGGAAACATTCAGTACTTC.